This is a list of T cell receptor beta chains from one sample in a study of molecular identifiers for immune sequencing clone quantification. TCRdb independently ran MiXCR on the PCR reads; one entry per CDR3 protein. This table holds hundreds of thousands of distinct CDR3 sequences, 25% found once. What was sequenced was naive CD8+ T cells from blood, with Jurkat cell RNA spiked in. The receptors derive from a human donor in good health. Some libraries in this study had Jurkat cell RNA spiked in. Both conserved end residues are part of each CDR3. The D gene is left open where the match is weak. A row's size may be missing; if present it is once, few, many or a size class.

CDR3aa | CDR3nt | abundance | j_gene | v_gene | d_gene
CASSSQGQGDTQYF | TGTGCCAGCAGCTCACAGGGCCAGGGGGATACGCAGTATTTT | few | TRBJ2-3 | TRBV7-2 | -
CASSPLSGRGVYNEQFF | TGTGCCAGCAGCCCCCTTAGTGGCCGGGGGGTGTACAATGAGCAGTTCTTC | - | TRBJ2-1 | TRBV11-2 | TRBD2
CASSPGMEPQHF | TGTGCCAGCTCACCAGGGATGGAGCCCCAGCATTTT | few | TRBJ1-5 | TRBV18 | -
CASSPQVGVGYEQYF | TGCGCCAGCAGCCCTCAGGTGGGGGTCGGCTACGAGCAGTACTTC | - | TRBJ2-7 | TRBV4-1 | -
CASSLDRSSYEQYF | TGTGCCAGCAGCTTGGACAGAAGCTCCTACGAGCAGTACTTC | many | TRBJ2-7 | TRBV5-6 | -
CASSILTGYTYNEQFF | TGTGCCAGCAGTATCCTCACAGGGTATACCTACAATGAGCAGTTCTTC | few | TRBJ2-1 | TRBV27 | -
CASSSDAGTNQETQYF | TGTGCCAGCAGTTCCGATGCCGGGACTAATCAAGAGACCCAGTACTTC | few | TRBJ2-5 | TRBV5-6 | TRBD2
CSASIGLAVITDTQYF | TGCAGTGCTAGCATCGGGTTAGCGGTGATCACAGATACGCAGTATTTT | many | TRBJ2-3 | TRBV20-1 | -
CSAHRDLGLSYEQYF | TGCAGTGCCCATAGGGACCTGGGGTTATCCTACGAGCAGTACTTC | many | TRBJ2-7 | TRBV20-1 | -
CASSFGTRPDTQYF | TGTGCCAGCAGTTTCGGGACTAGACCAGATACGCAGTATTTT | many | TRBJ2-3 | TRBV12-3/TRBV12-4 | TRBD2
CASSRAGQGAYEQYF | TGCGCCAGCAGCCGGGCGGGACAGGGAGCCTACGAGCAGTACTTC | many | TRBJ2-7 | TRBV5-1 | TRBD1
CASSRSGGYTGELFF | TGTGCCAGCAGCCGAAGCGGGGGGTACACCGGGGAGCTGTTTTTT | - | TRBJ2-2 | TRBV6-5 | TRBD2
CAASATGTALEETQYF | TGTGCCGCCAGTGCCACCGGGACAGCGCTTGAAGAGACCCAGTACTTC | few | TRBJ2-5 | TRBV24-1 | TRBD1
CASSQESSVSSYEQYF | TGTGCCAGCAGCCAAGAGAGCTCTGTTTCAAGCTACGAGCAGTACTTC | few | TRBJ2-7 | TRBV4-2 | -
CASSQATGYSNQPPHF | TGCGCCAGCAGCCAAGCGACAGGGTATAGCAATCAGCCCCCGCATTTT | - | TRBJ1-5 | TRBV4-1 | TRBD1
CASSSTGTATGELFF | TGTGCCAGCAGTTCTACCGGGACTGCCACCGGGGAGCTGTTTTTT | few | TRBJ2-2 | TRBV2 | -
CASSQTKVAGSSTDTQYF | TGCGCCAGCAGCCAGACGAAGGTGGCGGGGTCTAGCACAGATACGCAGTATTTT | - | TRBJ2-3 | TRBV4-3 | -
CASSLHKFAGDEQFF | TGTGCCAGCAGCTTGCATAAATTCGCGGGGGATGAGCAGTTCTTC | few | TRBJ2-1 | TRBV7-6 | TRBD2
CASSFRGVGNTIYF | TGTGCCAGCAGTTTTCGGGGCGTTGGAAACACCATATATTTT | - | TRBJ1-3 | TRBV28 | -
CASRDRDGEKLFF | TGCGCCAGCAGAGATAGGGATGGGGAAAAACTGTTTTTT | - | TRBJ1-4 | TRBV4-3 | -
CSASGQSSYNEQFF | TGCAGTGCTAGTGGGCAGAGCTCCTACAATGAGCAGTTCTTC | - | TRBJ2-1 | TRBV20-1 | -
CASSFYVKQGLAEANNEQFF | TGTGCCAGCAGCTTTTACGTGAAACAGGGACTAGCGGAGGCAAACAATGAGCAGTTCTTC | - | TRBJ2-1 | TRBV7-6 | TRBD2
CASSHPGLAGSEQYF | TGTGCCAGCAGTCATCCGGGACTAGCGGGAAGCGAGCAGTACTTC | - | TRBJ2-7 | TRBV6-2/TRBV6-3 | TRBD2
CASRGLAAEYF | TGTGCCAGCAGGGGACTAGCGGCTGAGTACTTC | many | TRBJ2-7 | TRBV12-3/TRBV12-4 | TRBD2
CASSSPTGSGADTQYF | TGTGCCAGCAGCAGCCCGACAGGCTCTGGCGCAGATACGCAGTATTTT | many | TRBJ2-3 | TRBV7-9 | -
CSARDLFQPGLAGYEQFF | TGCAGTGCTAGAGATCTCTTTCAACCGGGACTAGCGGGGTACGAGCAGTTCTTC | - | TRBJ2-1 | TRBV20-1 | TRBD2
CAIKKGDEQFF | TGTGCCATCAAGAAGGGGGATGAGCAGTTCTTC | few | TRBJ2-1 | TRBV7-2 | -
CAWNYRVNTEAFF | TGTGCCTGGAACTACAGGGTAAACACTGAAGCTTTCTTT | many | TRBJ1-1 | TRBV30 | -
CALVTQGLGETQYF | TGTGCCCTGGTGACACAAGGGCTGGGAGAGACCCAGTACTTC | few | TRBJ2-5 | TRBV30 | -
CSVEGIGGRVYEQYF | TGCAGCGTTGAAGGGATCGGCGGGAGGGTTTACGAGCAGTACTTC | many | TRBJ2-7 | TRBV29-1 | TRBD2